Presented here are 27 T cell receptor beta chains from one specimen sequenced in a study of metastatic and nonmetastatic thyroid tumors. Patients underwent thyroid surgery, and none had received any treatment before it. From the PCR reads, TCRdb re-called clones with MiXCR. The sample includes some 15,000 clones, 9.5% to 15% of them seen just once. The sequencing sample was made of blood. The receptors were gathered from a female donor with papillary thyroid cancer or a benign thyroid nodule (not recorded which). Some clones in this sample may be carry-over from other donors' samples.

The sample holds a few counts of this clone. This chain joins TRBV2 and TRBJ1-2; 8 bases fit TRBD1. Unmatched junction bases numbered 8, after V lost 8 bases and J lost 6 bases. CDR3 length equals 13 residues. Germline assignment: CDR1 SNHLY and CDR2 FYNNEI. The CDR3 coding sequence is TGTGCCAGCCACATCCCGGGACAGGATGGCTACACCTTC. It specifies CASHIPGQDGYTF. The full variable domain, its missing parts supplied by reference TRBV2 and TRBJ1-2, is EPEVTQTPSHQVTQMGQEVILRCVPISNHLYFYWYRQILGQKVEFLVSFYNNEISEKSEIFDDQFSVERPDGSNFTLKIRSTKLEDSAMYFCASHIPGQDGYTFGSGTRLTVV.

This clone was seen at least ten times. The chain has TRBV19 and TRBJ1-5; the D gene is possibly TRBD1 (5 bases). The V and J ends lost 3 bases and 7 bases respectively, with 10 bases between them. Germline CDR1 and CDR2: LNHDA and SQIVND (reference sequence). The length of the CDR3 is 13 residues. The CDR3 region is CASSIRAGQPQHF. Here the CDR3 DNA reads TGTGCCAGTAGTATCAGGGCTGGGCAGCCCCAGCATTTT.

This clone was seen ten or more times. The gene calls are TRBV5-1 and TRBJ2-5, with 13 bases that match TRBD2. Germline lookup yields CDR1 SGHRS and CDR2 YFSETQ. This CDR3 contains 15 residues. V was clipped by 1 base and J by 5 bases; unmatched bases: 2. In nucleotides, the CDR3 is TGCGCCAGCAGCTTGACTAGCGGGGGGGCGGAGACCCAGTACTTC. Amino acid sequence: CASSLTSGGAETQYF.

This clone is classed as medium-sized. The chain couples TRBV28 to TRBJ1-2; 7 bases fit TRBD1. V gave up 6 bases and J gave up 4 bases; unmatched junction bases: 11. The CDR3 covers 15 residues. Germline V CDR1 and CDR2: MDHEN, SYDVKM. The CDR3 nucleotides read TGTGCCAGCAGACGACGCGGACAGGCTCCCTATGGCTACACCTTC. The encoded protein is CASRRRGQAPYGYTF.

At least ten counts were recorded for this clone. The chain has TRBV20-1 and TRBJ1-5; perhaps TRBD1 as D (6 bases). CDR3 length: 13 residues. CDR1 and CDR2 from the germline V gene are DFQATT and SNEGSKA (reference sequence). The V and J ends lost 3 bases and 2 bases respectively, with 8 bases between them. CDR3 bases: TGCAGTGCTAGGCGGACAGGCAATCAGCCCCAGCATTTT. Protein product: CSARRTGNQPQHF.

This clone was counted ten times or more. The chain recombines TRBV27 with TRBJ1-5; 8 bases are shared with TRBD1. This CDR3 comprises 18 residues. The junction had 12 bases not matched to a gene; V was cut back by 1 base and J by 4 bases. Germline values: CDR1 MNHEY, CDR2 SMNVEV (reference sequence). CDR3 in DNA: TGTGCCAGCAGTTTATTCGGCCCCGGACAGGGTGGGAATCAGCCCCAGCATTTT. It encodes CASSLFGPGQGGNQPQHF.

This clone was seen at least ten times. Written as DNA, the CDR3 is TGTGCCAGCAGCCCCAAAAGAGGACACCCTCAGATCAGGTCCTACGAGCAGTACTTC. This translates into CASSPKRGHPQIRSYEQYF. The chain couples TRBV7-7 to TRBJ2-7; possible D gene TRBD1, 5 bases. Germline V gives CDR1 SSHAT, CDR2 FNYEAQ (reference sequence). Trimming removed 5 bases at V and 1 base at J, with 27 bases between. The CDR3 extends over 19 amino acids. Full variable domain (missing parts from reference TRBV7-7 and TRBJ2-7): GAGVSQSPRYKVTKRGQDVTLRCDPISSHATLYWYQQALGQGPEFLTYFNYEAQPDKSGLPSDRFSAERPEGSISTLTIQRTEQRDSAMYRCASSPKRGHPQIRSYEQYFGPGTRLTVT.

This clone was found a few times. This may arise from a read error, as a much more abundant clone is one base away. The rearrangement uses TRBV28 and TRBJ1-1, with 9 bases lining up with TRBD1. From germline, CDR1 is MDHEN and CDR2 SYDVKM. The CDR3 loop spans 15 amino acids. The CDR3 DNA follows: TGTGCTCATCTATGGTCGGGACAGGGAGGGAATGAGGCTTTCTTT. It translates to CAHLWSGQGGNEAFF.

Judged by abundance, this clone is medium-sized (0.01 to 0.1%). The chain uses TRBV15 and TRBJ2-7; D perhaps matches TRBD1 (6 bases). The CDR3 has 13 residues. Germline CDR1 is LNHNV and CDR2 is YYDKDF (reference sequence). V lost 5 bases to trimming and J lost 0 bases, with 8 bases between them. The CDR3 DNA reads TGTGCCACCAGCCGGGACACCTCCTACGAGCAGTACTTC. Its translation: CATSRDTSYEQYF.

This clone was seen many times. The chain joins TRBV5-1 to TRBJ2-3; perhaps TRBD2 as D (6 bases). This CDR3 contains 17 residues. The germline V and J ends were trimmed by 0 bases and 0 bases, with 14 bases remaining between them. Germline values: CDR1 SGHRS, CDR2 YFSETQ. As DNA, the CDR3 is TGCGCCAGCAGCTTGGTTCCCGGGAGATCTAGCACAGATACGCAGTATTTT. It translates to CASSLVPGRSSTDTQYF.

This clone came up many times. The chain couples TRBV15 to TRBJ2-3; a weak D match, TRBD1 (6 bases). Trimming cost V 3 bases and J 2 bases, with 12 bases left between them. The CDR3 runs to 15 residues. Per the germline V gene, CDR1 is LNHNV and CDR2 is YYDKDF (reference sequence). The CDR3 protein is CATSRSGEVTDTQYF. The CDR3 DNA is TGTGCCACCAGCAGGTCAGGGGAAGTCACAGATACGCAGTATTTT.

There are many counts of this clone. This chain joins TRBV7-6 and TRBJ1-4; D call uncertain. The CDR3 is 15 residues long. V was trimmed by 5 bases and J by 4 bases, leaving 14 bases between them. CDR1 is SGHVS and CDR2 is FNYEAQ in the germline V gene. Written as DNA, the CDR3 is TGTGCCAGCAGCCGGTCATCAGCGGTTAATGAAAAACTGTTTTTT. This translates into CASSRSSAVNEKLFF.

In regard to this clone: This may be a read error: a much more frequent sequence differs by one nucleotide. This sequence joins TRBV5-1 and TRBJ1-1, with D possibly matching TRBD1 (5 bases). The CDR3 length is 12 residues. From germline, CDR1 is SGHRS and CDR2 YFSETQ. The CDR3 DNA reads TGCGGCAGCAGCCTGGGGGTTGCTGAAGCTTTCTTT. This translates into CGSSLGVAEAFF.

This clone ranks as medium-sized. The chain employs TRBV6-1 and TRBJ2-7; tentatively, D is TRBD1 or TRBD2 (6 bases each). Germline assignment: CDR1 MNHNS and CDR2 SASEGT. The CDR3 runs to 13 residues. V was pared by 5 bases and J by 7 bases, with 15 bases between. The CDR3 DNA follows: TGTGCCAGCAGTTGGAACCAGGGGAGGGAGCAGTACTTC. Translating gives CASSWNQGREQYF.

This clone was observed many times. The chain links TRBV20-1 to TRBJ2-7; D remains unclear. From germline, CDR1 is DFQATT and CDR2 SNEGSKA (reference sequence). The ends were cut back, 3 bases at V and 6 bases at J, with 12 bases in the middle. The CDR3 runs to 12 residues. CDR3 nucleotide sequence: TGCAGTGCTAGGCGAGAGATCTCCGAGCAGTACTTC. It translates to CSARREISEQYF.

A note on this clone: This may arise from a read error, as a much more abundant clone is one base away. The chain couples TRBV9 to TRBJ2-5; TRBD2 is a possible D gene (6 bases). Germline V CDR1 and CDR2: SGDLS, YYNGEE. Trimming stripped 4 bases from V and 8 bases from J, with 27 bases between. The CDR3 runs 17 residues. The chain's CDR3 is CASSPGGLPGNGDTQYF. CDR3 nucleotide sequence: TGTGCCAGCAGCCCCGGGGGACTCCCCGGCAATGGTGATACCCAGTACTTC.

The genes are TRBV7-3 and TRBJ2-1, with a tentative D call TRBD1 (6 bases). V lost 5 bases and J 13 bases, leaving 21 bases between the germline ends. The CDR3 spans 14 residues. Germline CDR1 and CDR2: SGHTA and FQGTGA. DNA for the CDR3: TGTGCCAGCAGCCCCTCTACAACCCCAGGGGATCAGTTCTTC. Residues: CASSPSTTPGDQFF.

This clone was detected a few times. The CDR3 region has the DNA TGTGCCAGCACCAAGGCGGGGACCTACAATGAGCAGTTCTTC. Amino acid sequence: CASTKAGTYNEQFF. J is TRBJ2-1 and V is TRBV6-1, with D possibly being TRBD2 (6 bases). V lost 7 bases and J 2 bases, leaving 12 bases between the germline ends. Germline V gives CDR1 MNHNS, CDR2 SASEGT. This CDR3 has 14 residues.

This clone was counted many times. The chain links TRBV2 to TRBJ2-1, with a weak D call TRBD2 (5 bases). This CDR3 is built from 16 residues. The V gene lost 3 bases and the J gene lost 3 bases, with 15 bases spanning the gap. Germline assignment: CDR1 SNHLY and CDR2 FYNNEI. The CDR3 DNA reads as TGTGCCAGCAGTGAGCCCCTAGCCGTGAACTACAATGAGCAGTTCTTC. Its protein is CASSEPLAVNYNEQFF.

This clone was picked up many times. CDR3 residues: CASSFMPPDSGNTIYF. The CDR3 bases are TGTGCCAGCAGCTTTATGCCCCCGGACTCTGGAAACACCATATATTTT. The chain has TRBV11-2 and TRBJ1-3; no reliable D call. The CDR3 length is 16 residues. V was clipped by 3 bases and J by 0 bases, with 12 bases between them. Germline CDR1 reads SGHAT; CDR2 reads FQNNGV.

This clone was counted a few times. The junction departs from germline at one end; a sequencing error may be responsible. The gene calls are TRBV15 and TRBJ1-2; 8 bases are a match to TRBD1. From germline, CDR1 is LNHNV and CDR2 YYDKDF (reference sequence). The length of the CDR3 is 15 residues. The CDR3 DNA reads TGTGCCACCAACAGAGATAGCCAGGGGGCCTATGTCTACACCTTC. This codes for CATNRDSQGAYVYTF.

This clone was recorded only once. A read error may explain this, as a much larger clone is one base away. V gene TRBV20-1 combines with J gene TRBJ2-1; D remains unclear. The CDR3 runs to 9 residues. Trimming pared 6 bases from V and 12 bases from J, leaving 9 bases between. Germline lookup yields CDR1 DFQATT and CDR2 SNEGSKA (reference sequence). The CDR3, as DNA: TGCAGTGCCCGGGTGGTGCAGTTCTTC. It specifies CSARVVQFF.

This clone was observed at least ten times. The chain combines TRBV7-8 with TRBJ1-6; 10 nucleotides line up with TRBD1. Germline-derived CDR1 and CDR2 are SGHVS and FQNEAQ. The length of the CDR3 is 15 residues. The V segment lost 5 bases and the J segment 9 bases; nucleotides outside the gene matches: 7. CDR3 residues: CASSRQGAIGSPLHF. The CDR3 DNA sequence: TGTGCCAGCAGCCGACAGGGGGCGATTGGTTCACCCCTCCACTTT.

At least ten counts were recorded for this clone. The rearrangement joins TRBV3-1 to TRBJ1-1, with 7 bases aligning to TRBD1. Germline assignment: CDR1 LGHDT and CDR2 YNNKEL (reference sequence). The V and J ends lost 3 bases and 9 bases, in that order; junction bases with no gene match: 13. The length of the CDR3 is 15 residues. In nucleotides, the CDR3 is TGTGCCAGCAGCCAGCCATCGGGACAGAGCCTACAAGCTTTCTTT. Translation gives CASSQPSGQSLQAFF. The whole variable domain, remainder taken from reference TRBV3-1 and TRBJ1-1, is DTAVSQTPKYLVTQMGNDKSIKCEQNLGHDTMYWYKQDSKKFLKIMFSYNNKELIINETVPNRFSPKSPDKAHLNLHINSLELGDSAVYFCASSQPSGQSLQAFFGQGTRLTVV.

This clone was recorded many times. The chain couples TRBV30 to TRBJ1-1, with D unclear. The CDR3 length is 11 residues. The ends were cut back, 1 base at V and 8 bases at J, with 8 bases in the middle. From germline, CDR1 is GTSNPN and CDR2 SVGIG (reference sequence). In nucleotides, the CDR3 is TGTGCCTGGAGTGACCTCGACGAAGCTTTCTTT. It yields the protein CAWSDLDEAFF. Drawing the rest from reference TRBV30 and TRBJ1-1, the complete variable domain is SQTIHQWPATLVQPVGSPLSLECTVEGTSNPNLYWYRQAAGRGLQLLFYSVGIGQISSEVPQNLSASRPQDRQFILSSKKLLLSDSGFYLCAWSDLDEAFFGQGTRLTVV.

By proportion, this clone is medium-sized. The chain employs TRBV4-1 and TRBJ2-3; TRBD2 matches 12 bases. With V trimmed by 5 bases and J by 4 bases, 7 bases remained unmatched. The CDR3 totals 16 residues. Per the germline V gene, CDR1 is MGHRA and CDR2 is YSYEKL. The CDR3 loop is CASSSLAGGIPDTQYF. The CDR3 coding sequence is TGCGCCAGCAGCTCCCTAGCGGGAGGGATCCCAGATACGCAGTATTTT.

The sample holds a few counts of this clone. The chain uses TRBV27 and TRBJ2-1; perhaps TRBD2 as D (5 bases). This CDR3 comprises 17 residues. V gave up 6 bases and J gave up 0 bases, with 18 bases separating them. Germline V gene sequence: CDR1 MNHEY, CDR2 SMNVEV (reference sequence). CDR3 nucleotides: TGTGCCAGCAGGATAATGGCGGTACTAGGCTCCTACAATGAGCAGTTCTTC. It specifies CASRIMAVLGSYNEQFF.